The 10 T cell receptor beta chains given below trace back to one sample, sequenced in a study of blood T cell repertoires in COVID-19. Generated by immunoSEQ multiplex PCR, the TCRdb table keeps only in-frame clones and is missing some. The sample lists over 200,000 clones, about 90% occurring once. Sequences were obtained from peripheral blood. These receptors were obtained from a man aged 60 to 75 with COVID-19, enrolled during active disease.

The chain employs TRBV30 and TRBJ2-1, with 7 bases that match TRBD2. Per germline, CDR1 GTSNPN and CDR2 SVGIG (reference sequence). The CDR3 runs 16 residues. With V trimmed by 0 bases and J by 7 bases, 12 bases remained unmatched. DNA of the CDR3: TGTGCCTGGAGTGTAAGTGGTGCGGGAGTTGGGAATGAGCAGTTCTTC. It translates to CAWSVSGAGVGNEQFF.

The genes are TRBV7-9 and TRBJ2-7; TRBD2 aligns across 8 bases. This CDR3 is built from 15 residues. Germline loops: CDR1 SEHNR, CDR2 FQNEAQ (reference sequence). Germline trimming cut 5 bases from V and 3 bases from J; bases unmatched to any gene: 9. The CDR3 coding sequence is TGTGCCAGCAGCCCTCAACTAGCGGTTTTCTACGAGCAGTACTTC. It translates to CASSPQLAVFYEQYF.

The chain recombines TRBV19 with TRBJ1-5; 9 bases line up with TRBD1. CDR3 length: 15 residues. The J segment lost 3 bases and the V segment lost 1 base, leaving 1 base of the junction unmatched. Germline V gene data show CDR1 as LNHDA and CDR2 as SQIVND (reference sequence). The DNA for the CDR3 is TGTGCCAGTAGTATAGGGACAGGGGTCAATCAGCCCCAGCATTTT. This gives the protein CASSIGTGVNQPQHF.

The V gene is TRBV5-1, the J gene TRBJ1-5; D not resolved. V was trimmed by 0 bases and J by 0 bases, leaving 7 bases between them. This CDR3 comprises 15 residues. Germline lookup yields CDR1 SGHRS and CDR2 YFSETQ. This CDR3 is CASSLGPSSNQPQHF. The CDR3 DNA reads TGCGCCAGCAGCTTGGGGCCAAGTAGCAATCAGCCCCAGCATTTT.

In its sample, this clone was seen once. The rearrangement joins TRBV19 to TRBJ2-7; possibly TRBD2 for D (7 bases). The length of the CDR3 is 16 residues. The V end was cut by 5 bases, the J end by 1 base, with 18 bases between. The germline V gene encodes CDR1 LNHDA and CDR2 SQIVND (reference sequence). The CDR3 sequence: CASSSQGRGRSYEQYF. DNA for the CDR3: TGTGCCAGTAGTTCCCAGGGGAGGGGACGGTCCTACGAGCAGTACTTC.

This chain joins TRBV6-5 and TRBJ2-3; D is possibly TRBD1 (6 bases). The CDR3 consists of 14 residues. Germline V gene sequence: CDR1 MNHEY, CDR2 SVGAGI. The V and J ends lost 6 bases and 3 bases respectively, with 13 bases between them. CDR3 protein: CASSWDTTTDTQYF. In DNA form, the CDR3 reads TGTGCCAGCAGCTGGGACACGACAACAGATACGCAGTATTTT.

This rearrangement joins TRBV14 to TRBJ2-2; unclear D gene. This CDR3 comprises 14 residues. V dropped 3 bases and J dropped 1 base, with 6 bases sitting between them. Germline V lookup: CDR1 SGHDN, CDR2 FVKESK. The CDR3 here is CASSQFRNTGELFF. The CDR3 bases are TGTGCCAGCAGCCAGTTTCGGAACACCGGGGAGCTGTTTTTT. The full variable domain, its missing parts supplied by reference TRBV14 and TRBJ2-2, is EAGVTQFPSHSVIEKGQTVTLRCDPISGHDNLYWYRRVMGKEIKFLLHFVKESKQDESGMPNNRFLAERTGGTYSTLKVQPAELEDSGVYFCASSQFRNTGELFFGEGSRLTVL.

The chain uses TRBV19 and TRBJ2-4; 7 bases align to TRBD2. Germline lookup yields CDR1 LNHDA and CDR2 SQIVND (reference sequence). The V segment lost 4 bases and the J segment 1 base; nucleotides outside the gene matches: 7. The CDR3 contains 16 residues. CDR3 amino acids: CASSTGLLLAKNIQYF. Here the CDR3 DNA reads TGTGCCAGTAGTACGGGACTACTTCTTGCCAAAAACATTCAGTACTTC.

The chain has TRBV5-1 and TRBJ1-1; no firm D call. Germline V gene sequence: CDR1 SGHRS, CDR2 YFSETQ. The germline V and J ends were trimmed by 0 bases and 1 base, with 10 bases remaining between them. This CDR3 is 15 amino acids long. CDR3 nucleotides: TGCGCCAGCAGCTTGGTCGCACAACGGAACACTGAAGCTTTCTTT. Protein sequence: CASSLVAQRNTEAFF.

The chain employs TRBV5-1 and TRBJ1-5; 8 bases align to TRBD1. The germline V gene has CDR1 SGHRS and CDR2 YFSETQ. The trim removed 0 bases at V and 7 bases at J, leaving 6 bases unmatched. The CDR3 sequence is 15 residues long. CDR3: CASSLGDRRDQPQHF. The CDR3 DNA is TGCGCCAGCAGCTTGGGGGACAGGCGGGACCAGCCCCAGCATTTT.